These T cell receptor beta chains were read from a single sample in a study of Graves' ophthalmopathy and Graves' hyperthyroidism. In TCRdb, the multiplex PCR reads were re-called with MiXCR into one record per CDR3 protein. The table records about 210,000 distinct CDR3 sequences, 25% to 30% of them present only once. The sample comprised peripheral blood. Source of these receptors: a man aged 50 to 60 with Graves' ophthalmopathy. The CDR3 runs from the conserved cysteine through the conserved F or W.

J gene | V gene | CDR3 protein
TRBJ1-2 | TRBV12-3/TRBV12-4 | CASSLDRSFYGYTF
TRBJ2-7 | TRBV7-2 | CASSGRDSLSYEQYF
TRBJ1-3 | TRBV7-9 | CASITPRRFGNTIYF
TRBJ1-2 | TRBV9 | CASSGRGLRYTF
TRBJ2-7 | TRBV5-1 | CASSLAEGDRSYEQYF
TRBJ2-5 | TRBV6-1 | CASSERGSGRAGETQYF
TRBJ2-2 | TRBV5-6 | CASLLDWGTGELFF
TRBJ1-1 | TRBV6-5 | CASSRLVNTEAFF
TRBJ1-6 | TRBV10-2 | CASSESESVRLHF
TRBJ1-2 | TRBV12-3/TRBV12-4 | CASRGTGGNYGYTF
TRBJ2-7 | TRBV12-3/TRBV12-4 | CASSFWTFYEQYF
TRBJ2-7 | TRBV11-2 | CASSYEGATGERECEQYF
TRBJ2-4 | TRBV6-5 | CASRSSGTKNIQYF
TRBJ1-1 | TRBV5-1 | CASSLGGVGGNTEAFF
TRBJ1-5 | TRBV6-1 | CASSEVEGDDQPQHF
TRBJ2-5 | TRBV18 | CASSPRAGARETQYF
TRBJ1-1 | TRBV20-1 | CSASPSGDTEAFF
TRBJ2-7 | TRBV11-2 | CASSLDLAGVGYEQYF
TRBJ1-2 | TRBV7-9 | CASSQGTGNVDTF
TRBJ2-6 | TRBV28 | CASSSPGQGKAGANVLTF
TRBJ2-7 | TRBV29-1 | CSVAILVPGQGAYEQYF
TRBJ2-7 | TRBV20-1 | CSARKGLAGYEQYF
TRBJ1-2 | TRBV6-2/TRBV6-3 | CASETGNGYTF
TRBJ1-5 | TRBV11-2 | CASSFSNDQPQHF